This T cell receptor beta chain was identified during a study of T cell responses to AZD1222 COVID-19 vaccine. The study, taken as a whole, reports: The study sampled repertoires only after the peak T cell response. White British ancestry dominated among donors, who included more females, and clonal diversity was possibly underestimated. Just a handful of AZD1222 recipients tested seropositive at baseline.

Assay: immunoSEQ multiplex PCR; the TCRdb copy retains only in-frame clones and omits some. The sample lists roughly 97,000 clones, 70% to 90% occurring once. CDR1 and CDR2 (germline): SGHRS, YFSETQ. Trimming removed 7 bases from V and 4 bases from J, with 17 bases in between. The CDR3 is 14 amino acids. Concerning this clone: The antigen is not known.

The sequence was collected from an adult in good health. The chain is built from TRBV5-1 and TRBJ1-2; D is undetermined. The sample in question was peripheral blood, obtained on day 0 of AZD1222 vaccination. Written as DNA, the CDR3 is TGCGCCAGCCGTCCGGCCAGCCTGGCCTATGGCTACACCTTC. Amino acids: CASRPASLAYGYTF.